This TCR beta chain derives from a study of blood T cell repertoires in COVID-19. Turning to the study itself: Samples taken during acute and convalescent COVID-19 were collected in the United States, Italy and Spain. Nucleic acid was either cDNA or gDNA, and it came from T cells, B-cell-depleted T cells, or PBMCs.

CDR3 size: 15 residues. CDR1 and CDR2 from the germline V gene are MRHNA and SNTAGT. V was pared by 0 bases and J by 5 bases, with 8 bases between. Per the original methods: Reference gene primers were amplified, and this amplification served to estimate nucleated cell counts. TCRdb's copy holds only in-frame clones and misses some; the assay was immunoSEQ multiplex PCR. V and J calls and clone size follow that table, whereas D and trimming were derived from the DNA. The sample has roughly 70,000 clones, more than 70% seen once. The clonotype was recovered from a human donor in a cohort sampled during active COVID-19. The sample comprised peripheral blood. The rearrangement links TRBV6-4 to TRBJ1-6; no reliable D call. This chain's CDR3 is CASSDSTVDNSPLHF. For the CDR3, the DNA is TGTGCCAGCAGTGACTCAACCGTAGATAATTCACCCCTCCACTTT.